The 21 T cell receptor beta chains presented below share a single source sample, sequenced in a study of control samples from healthy donors and cancer patients (TCRdb year 2020). The receptor library was made with the immunoSEQ multiplex PCR assay. In its TCRdb copy, this immuneACCESS table keeps in-frame sequences only and misses some clones. Where compared with another copy, unresolved V genes explain less than half of these, and the others have no known cause. A total of roughly 160,000 clones appear in this sample, roughly 95% of them only once. The ten largest make up approximately 1% of the sample. What was sequenced was blood. The receptor set was obtained from a woman in her twenties or thirties in good health.

The gene calls are TRBV2 and TRBJ2-7; D not resolved. The CDR3 spans 13 residues. The germline gives CDR1 SNHLY, CDR2 FYNNEI. V dropped 1 base and J dropped 6 bases, with 10 bases sitting between them. The CDR3 sequence is CASSEGWQTEQYF. CDR3 coding DNA: TGTGCCAGCAGTGAAGGATGGCAGACCGAGCAGTACTTC. The full variable domain, completed using reference TRBV2 and TRBJ2-7, is EPEVTQTPSHQVTQMGQEVILRCVPISNHLYFYWYRQILGQKVEFLVSFYNNEISEKSEIFDDQFSVERPDGSNFTLKIRSTKLEDSAMYFCASSEGWQTEQYFGPGTRLTVT.

The chain recombines TRBV5-6 with TRBJ1-1; TRBD1 aligns across 11 bases. J gave up 5 bases and V 3 bases, and 9 bases lay outside the gene matches. Per germline, CDR1 SGHDT and CDR2 YYEEEE. This CDR3 has 16 amino acids. CDR3 coding DNA: TGTGCCAGCAGCTGGGGGACAGGGGGTAGTGGGACTGAAGCTTTCTTT. Translated: CASSWGTGGSGTEAFF.

This chain connects TRBV5-4 to TRBJ2-1; a weak D match, TRBD2 (6 bases). The CDR3 length is 16 residues. Per germline, CDR1 SGHNT and CDR2 YYREEE (reference sequence). Between the trimmed V and J ends, which lost 4 bases and 4 bases, there was a span of 18 bases. The CDR3 bases are TGTGCCAGCAGCCCCCCGGGACTCCCCCAGTACAATGAGCAGTTCTTC. It is translated as CASSPPGLPQYNEQFF.

The chain has TRBV9 and TRBJ2-7, with no clear D. The CDR3 is 14 amino acids. V lost 0 bases, J lost 4 bases, and 11 bases lay in between. Germline loops: CDR1 SGDLS, CDR2 YYNGEE. CDR3 protein: CASSVGTVPYEQYF. CDR3 coding DNA: TGTGCCAGCAGCGTAGGAACGGTTCCGTACGAGCAGTACTTC.

This clone was detected once. The chain is built from TRBV7-9 and TRBJ2-7; D gene unclear. V dropped 5 bases and J dropped 0 bases, with 5 bases sitting between them. The CDR3 loop spans 12 amino acids. Germline CDR1 reads SEHNR; CDR2 reads FQNEAQ (reference sequence). The CDR3 region is CASSPASYEQYF. CDR3 nucleotides: TGTGCCAGCAGCCCCGCCTCCTACGAGCAGTACTTC.

This chain joins TRBV5-4 and TRBJ2-7, with D tentatively TRBD1 (6 bases). This CDR3 is 14 amino acids long. V was clipped by 3 bases and J by 3 bases, with 13 bases between them. Looked up from germline, CDR1 is SGHNT and CDR2 is YYREEE (reference sequence). CDR3 bases: TGTGCCAGCAGCTCCCTCGAGGACAGCTACGAGCAGTACTTC. The encoded protein is CASSSLEDSYEQYF.

This chain connects TRBV7-9 to TRBJ2-3; the match to TRBD1 covers 11 bases. CDR3 length: 15 amino acids. Trimming cost V 5 bases and J 6 bases; bases outside gene matches: 7. CDR1 is SEHNR, CDR2 FQNEAQ, per germline (reference sequence). The CDR3 loop is CASSLGTGGRDTQYF. In DNA, the CDR3 is TGTGCCAGCAGCCTCGGGACAGGGGGGCGGGATACGCAGTATTTT.

In regard to this clone: The same CDR3 is also encoded by other DNA sequences in this sample. The chain is built from TRBV28 and TRBJ2-7; D gene ambiguous. From germline, CDR1 is MDHEN and CDR2 SYDVKM. Trimming stripped 5 bases from V and 2 bases from J, with 4 bases between. The CDR3 contains 11 residues. The CDR3 loop is CASSPTYEQYF. The CDR3 coding sequence is TGTGCCAGCAGTCCCACCTACGAGCAGTACTTC. Complete variable domain (other parts from reference TRBV28 and TRBJ2-7): DVKVTQSSRYLVKRTGEKVFLECVQDMDHENMFWYRQDPGLGLRLIYFSYDVKMKEKGDIPEGYSVSREKKERFSLILESASTNQTSMYLCASSPTYEQYFGPGTRLTVT.

This chain uses TRBV11-2 with TRBJ2-7; no firm D call. CDR3 size: 12 residues. Trimming took off 9 bases at V and 4 bases at J, with 13 bases between the two ends. Germline V gives CDR1 SGHAT, CDR2 FQNNGV. CDR3 loop: CASGSSAYEQYF. For the CDR3, the DNA is TGTGCCAGTGGCAGCTCTGCGTACGAGCAGTACTTC.

This clone occurred once. This chain joins TRBV6-5 and TRBJ2-5; D not resolved. Deletions cut 3 bases from V and 0 bases from J, with 5 bases between. The CDR3 loop spans 13 amino acids. The germline V gene encodes CDR1 MNHEY and CDR2 SVGAGI. The CDR3 spells CASSYGHQETQYF. The CDR3 region has the DNA TGTGCCAGCAGTTATGGACACCAAGAGACCCAGTACTTC.

The rearrangement links TRBV28 to TRBJ1-1, with 9 bases fitting TRBD1. With 6 bases clipped from V and 1 base from J, the junction kept 6 bases outside the gene matches. The CDR3 consists of 15 residues. CDR1 MDHEN and CDR2 SYDVKM come from the germline V gene. CDR3 DNA: TGTGCCAGCAGGGCTACAGGGGGCGGGAACACTGAAGCTTTCTTT. Translation gives CASRATGGGNTEAFF.

J is TRBJ2-1 and V is TRBV3-1 (or the pseudogene TRBV3-2); no definite D call. The CDR3 is 14 amino acids. The ends were cut back, 2 bases at V and 7 bases at J, with 12 bases in the middle. The germline V gene encodes CDR1 LGHDT and CDR2 YNNKEL (reference sequence). CDR3 residues: CASSQPLPSNEQFF. The CDR3 bases are TGTGCCAGCAGCCAACCTTTACCTTCTAATGAGCAGTTCTTC.

The rearrangement uses TRBV19 and TRBJ1-5; D gene uncertain. V was shortened by 3 bases and J by 3 bases, with 12 bases between the two germline ends. Per germline, CDR1 LNHDA and CDR2 SQIVND (reference sequence). The CDR3 is 15 amino acids. The CDR3 bases are TGTGCCAGTAGTATCGGTCCGGGCCACAATCAGCCCCAGCATTTT. This encodes CASSIGPGHNQPQHF.

The rearrangement links TRBV28 to TRBJ1-3, with a possible D match to TRBD1 (5 bases). The CDR3 consists of 15 residues. The V end was cut by 8 bases, the J end by 3 bases, with 17 bases between. The germline V gene encodes CDR1 MDHEN and CDR2 SYDVKM. CDR3 nucleotides: TGTGCCAGCGGGATAAGGGGTTCTTTTGGAAACACCATATATTTT. Translating it yields CASGIRGSFGNTIYF.

The chain joins TRBV6-5 to TRBJ2-1; D is uncertain. The CDR3 is 13 amino acids. From germline, CDR1 is MNHEY and CDR2 SVGAGI. V was clipped by 6 bases and J by 4 bases, with 10 bases between them. The CDR3 sequence: CASSRPGYNEQFF. CDR3 sequence (DNA): TGTGCCAGCAGCCGACCTGGGTACAATGAGCAGTTCTTC.

The chain employs TRBV27 and TRBJ2-3; a possible D gene is TRBD1 (6 bases). The CDR3 has 17 amino acids. V shed 5 bases and J shed 2 bases, with 20 bases lying between them. Germline CDR1 MNHEY, CDR2 SMNVEV (reference sequence). In DNA, the CDR3 is TGTGCCAGCAGTGTTCAGGGGCGACCGGGGAACACAGATACGCAGTATTTT. Protein sequence: CASSVQGRPGNTDTQYF.

The chain links TRBV10-1 to TRBJ1-6; the D gene is possibly TRBD1 (5 bases). This CDR3 contains 13 residues. Trimming left V 10 bases short and J 7 bases short, with 14 bases between. CDR1 is WNHNN, CDR2 SYGVQD, per germline (reference sequence). This chain's CDR3 is CATRRDLNSPLHF. CDR3 in DNA: TGCGCCACCCGGAGGGACCTGAATTCACCCCTCCACTTT.

The chain couples TRBV19 to TRBJ1-2, with 7 bases fitting TRBD1. The germline V gene encodes CDR1 LNHDA and CDR2 SQIVND (reference sequence). V lost 0 bases, J lost 10 bases, and 23 bases stayed unmatched. This CDR3 has 19 residues. DNA for the CDR3: TGTGCCAGTAGTATAGATCTACCCAGGGGGGCCTCTGGGTTCTCCACCTACACCTTC. Its translation is CASSIDLPRGASGFSTYTF.

The chain joins TRBV28 to TRBJ1-6; weak D call: TRBD1 (5 bases). The CDR3 loop spans 17 amino acids. Trimming removed 3 bases from V and 8 bases from J, with 20 bases in between. CDR1 MDHEN and CDR2 SYDVKM come from the germline V gene. This CDR3 reads CASSFPGPGTVDSPLHF. In nucleotides, the CDR3 is TGTGCCAGCAGTTTCCCGGGACCCGGGACGGTGGATTCACCCCTCCACTTT.

The chain carries TRBV28 and TRBJ2-7; D may be TRBD1 (5 bases). Germline V lookup: CDR1 MDHEN, CDR2 SYDVKM. There are 14 residues in the CDR3. The V end was cut by 5 bases, the J end by 5 bases, with 16 bases between. Here the CDR3 DNA reads TGTGCCAGCAGTCCTCCCCGTAGACAGAACGAGCAGTACTTC. Translated, it gives CASSPPRRQNEQYF.

This chain uses TRBV11-2 with TRBJ1-2, with a possible D match to TRBD1 (6 bases). This CDR3 comprises 12 residues. V lost 5 bases, J lost 8 bases, and 12 bases lay in between. Germline lookup yields CDR1 SGHAT and CDR2 FQNNGV. The CDR3 DNA reads as TGTGCCAGCAGCATTGGGGGCTACGGCTACACCTTC. Translated, it gives CASSIGGYGYTF.